A selection of T cell receptor beta chains follows, all from one sample in a study. MiXCR, applied by TCRdb to the 5' RACE reads, yields one record per CDR3 protein. The sample shows tens of thousands of distinct CDR3 sequences, about 22% of them seen only once. Sequences were obtained from memory CD4+ T cells sorted from a lymph node. These receptors were taken from a female donor with breast cancer. Each CDR3 is given with its conserved first and last residue. The D gene is left open where the match is weak.

D gene	V gene	J gene	CDR3 protein
TRBD1	TRBV20-1	TRBJ1-2	CSAPSPGGAYGYTF
TRBD1	TRBV7-8	TRBJ2-6	CASSFPGGEAGANVLTF
-	TRBV24-1	TRBJ2-4	CATSDPREKGGNIQYF
-	TRBV24-1	TRBJ1-5	CATSRLGAEINSNQPQHF
-	TRBV6-1	TRBJ2-6	CASASPIGTNVLTF
-	TRBV7-2	TRBJ1-2	CASSLAGSFYGYTF
-	TRBV4-2	TRBJ2-3	CASSPSRAGAGTDTQYF
TRBD1	TRBV5-1	TRBJ2-7	CASSLGTGTYEQYF
-	TRBV18	TRBJ1-5	CASSPGRNNQPQHF
TRBD2	TRBV20-1	TRBJ2-1	CNARSGGPGNEQFF
-	TRBV28	TRBJ2-6	CASSLSGAGANVLTF
-	TRBV20-1	TRBJ2-1	CSASKDWNNEQFF
-	TRBV11-3	TRBJ1-1	CASSLGVGEAFF
TRBD2	TRBV6-2/TRBV6-3	TRBJ2-1	CATKEGSGVYNEQFF
-	TRBV7-9	TRBJ2-3	CASSLAGGEDTQYF
-	TRBV5-1	TRBJ2-2	CASSLVLGAATGELFF
-	TRBV19	TRBJ1-6	CASSRQGSITHF
-	TRBV6-2/TRBV6-3	TRBJ1-6	CASRKWEVASPLHF
TRBD1	TRBV7-7	TRBJ2-2	CASSPTGAGELFF
-	TRBV5-1	TRBJ1-2	CASSDKDGSNYGYTF
-	TRBV5-1	TRBJ2-3	CASSLGVSSTDTQYF
TRBD1	TRBV7-6	TRBJ2-7	CASGSPYRGTGRHEQYF
-	TRBV6-1	TRBJ1-2	CASSDSRSGASGYTF
-	TRBV28	TRBJ1-2	CASTGGGTNYGYAF
-	TRBV20-1	TRBJ2-3	CSATPGGHPPADTQYF
-	TRBV4-2	TRBJ2-3	CASSQDKGDTQYF
TRBD1	TRBV11-3	TRBJ1-1	CASSHRQGLNTEAFF
-	TRBV20-1	TRBJ1-3	CSARDLRAGNTIYF
-	TRBV5-1	TRBJ2-1	CASSQIASYNEQFF
-	TRBV20-1	TRBJ1-5	CSAALGGSPNQPQHF